This T cell receptor beta chain was retrieved from a study of T cells after yellow fever vaccination. Study as a whole: With SMART-Seq v4 Ultra Low Input, the fractions containing low cell numbers were prepared.

Trimming pared 2 bases from V and 0 bases from J, leaving 14 bases between. CDR1 and CDR2 (germline): SGHTA, FQGNSA. This CDR3 is 17 amino acids long. In TCRdb, the 5' RACE reads were re-called with MiXCR into one record per CDR3 protein. Of about 320,000 distinct CDR3 sequences listed, 3.5% to 5% are singletons. General observations from the study: The booster saw the reappearance of most primary-vaccination clones (approximately 96% CD4, 80% to 90% CD8). The secondary response was weaker, and its peak arrived faster, on day 5 versus 15.

The table lists this clonotype with a few counts. Its specificity is not known. This chain connects TRBV7-2 to TRBJ2-1, with D possibly TRBD2 on 5 matching bases. Specimen: PBMCs, collected 15 days after the yellow fever booster vaccination. This TCR was recovered from a man younger than 35 who received the YFV17D yellow fever vaccine. The CDR3 is CASSLTRGRSSYNEQFF. The DNA of the CDR3 is TGTGCCAGCAGCTTAACTCGAGGGCGGAGCTCCTACAATGAGCAGTTCTTC.